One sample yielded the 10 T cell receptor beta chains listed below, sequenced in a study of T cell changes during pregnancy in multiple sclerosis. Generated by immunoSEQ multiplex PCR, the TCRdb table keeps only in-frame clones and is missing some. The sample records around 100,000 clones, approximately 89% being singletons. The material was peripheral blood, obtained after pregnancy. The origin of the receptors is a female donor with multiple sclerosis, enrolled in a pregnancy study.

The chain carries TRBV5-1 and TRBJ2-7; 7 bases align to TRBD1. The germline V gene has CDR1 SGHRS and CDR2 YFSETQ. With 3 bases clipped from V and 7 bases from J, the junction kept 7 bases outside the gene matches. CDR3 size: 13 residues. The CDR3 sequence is CASSSPPRGEQYF. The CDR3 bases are TGCGCCAGCAGCTCCCCGCCCAGGGGGGAGCAGTACTTC.

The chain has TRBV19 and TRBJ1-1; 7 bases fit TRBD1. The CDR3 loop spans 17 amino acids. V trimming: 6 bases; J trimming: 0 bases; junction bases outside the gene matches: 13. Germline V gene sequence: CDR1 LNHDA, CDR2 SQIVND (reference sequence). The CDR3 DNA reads TGTGCCAGTAGGCCTTACAGGGGCGCTTCTATGAACACTGAAGCTTTCTTT. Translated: CASRPYRGASMNTEAFF.

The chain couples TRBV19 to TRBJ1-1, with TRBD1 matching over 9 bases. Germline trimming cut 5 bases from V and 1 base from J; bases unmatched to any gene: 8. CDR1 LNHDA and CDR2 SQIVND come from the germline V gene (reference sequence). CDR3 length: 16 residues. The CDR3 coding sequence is TGTGCCAGTAGTGGACCGGGACAGGGAAAGAACACTGAAGCTTTCTTT. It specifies CASSGPGQGKNTEAFF.

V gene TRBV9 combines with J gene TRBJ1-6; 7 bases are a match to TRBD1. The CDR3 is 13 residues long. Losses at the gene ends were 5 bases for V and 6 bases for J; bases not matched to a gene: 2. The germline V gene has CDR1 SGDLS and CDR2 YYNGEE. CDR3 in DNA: TGTGCCAGCAGTAGGGACAGTAATTCACCCCTCCACTTT. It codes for CASSRDSNSPLHF.

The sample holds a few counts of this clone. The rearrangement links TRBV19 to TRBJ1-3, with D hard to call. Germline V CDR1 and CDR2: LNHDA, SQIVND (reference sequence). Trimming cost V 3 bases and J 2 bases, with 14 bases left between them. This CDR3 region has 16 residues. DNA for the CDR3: TGTGCCAGTAGTATTTTTGCAGCGATAACTGGAAACACCATATATTTT. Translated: CASSIFAAITGNTIYF.

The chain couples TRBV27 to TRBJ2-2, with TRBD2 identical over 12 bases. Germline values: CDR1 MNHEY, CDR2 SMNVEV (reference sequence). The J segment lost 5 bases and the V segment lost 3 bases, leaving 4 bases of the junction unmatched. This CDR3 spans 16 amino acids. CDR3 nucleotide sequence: TGTGCCAGCAGTTTTCTAGCGGGGGGGCGGACCGGGGAGCTGTTTTTT. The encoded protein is CASSFLAGGRTGELFF.

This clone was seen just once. The CDR3 nucleotides read TGTGCCAGCAGCCCCTCCCCCGTAACTAATGAAAAACTGTTTTTT. This translates into CASSPSPVTNEKLFF. The rearrangement joins TRBV6-5 to TRBJ1-4; D unresolved. The CDR3 length is 15 residues. CDR1 MNHEY and CDR2 SVGAGI come from the germline V gene. Trimming took 6 bases from V and 1 from J, leaving 12 bases between them.

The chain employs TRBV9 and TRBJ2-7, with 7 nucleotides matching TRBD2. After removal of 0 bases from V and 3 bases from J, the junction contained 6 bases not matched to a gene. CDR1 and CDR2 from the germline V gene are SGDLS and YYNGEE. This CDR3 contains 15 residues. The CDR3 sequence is CASSVDGGSFYEQYF. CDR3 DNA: TGTGCCAGCAGCGTAGACGGGGGGTCCTTCTACGAGCAGTACTTC.

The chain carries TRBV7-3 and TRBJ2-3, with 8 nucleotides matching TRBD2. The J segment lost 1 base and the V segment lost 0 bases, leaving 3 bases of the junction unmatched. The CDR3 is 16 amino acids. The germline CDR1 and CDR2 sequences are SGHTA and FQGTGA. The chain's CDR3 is CASSLTSGGGTDTQYF. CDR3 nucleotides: TGTGCCAGCAGCTTAACGAGCGGGGGTGGCACAGATACGCAGTATTTT.

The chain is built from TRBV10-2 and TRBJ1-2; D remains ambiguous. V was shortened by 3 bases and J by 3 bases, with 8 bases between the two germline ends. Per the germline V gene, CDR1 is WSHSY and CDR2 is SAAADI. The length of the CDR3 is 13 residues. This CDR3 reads CASSEYRHYGYTF. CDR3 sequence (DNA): TGCGCCAGCAGTGAATACAGACACTATGGCTACACCTTC.